Listed below are T cell receptor beta chains from one sample, sequenced in a study of CD8 T cells in Susac syndrome. TCRdb used MiXCR to reprocess the immunoSEQ multiplex PCR reads, holding one entry per CDR3 protein. Counted here are approximately 46,000 distinct CDR3 sequences, 85% to 95% occurring once; the ten biggest clones make up around 0.45%. Sequenced sample: CD8+ T cells from PBMCs. These receptors all come from a human donor in good health. The CDR3 runs from the conserved cysteine through the conserved F or W. Fields, in order: D gene, clone size, V gene, J gene, CDR3 DNA, CDR3 protein. A D gene is named only where the DNA matches it firmly. Expanded clones are given a class, and other clones once, few, many or no size at all.

d_call: TRBD1
clone_size: .
v_call: TRBV6-6
j_call: TRBJ2-5
cdr3_nt: TGTGCCAGCAGGTCGACAGGGGGTTTTGAGACCCAGTACTTC
cdr3_aa: CASRSTGGFETQYF

d_call: .
clone_size: .
v_call: TRBV11-3
j_call: TRBJ2-6
cdr3_nt: TGTGCCAGCAGCTCCCCAGGAGCAGAGGCCAACGTCCTGACTTTC
cdr3_aa: CASSSPGAEANVLTF

d_call: TRBD2
clone_size: .
v_call: TRBV6-2/TRBV6-3
j_call: TRBJ2-7
cdr3_nt: TGTGCCAGCAGTTACTCCGGCGGGAGCTACGAGCAGTACTTC
cdr3_aa: CASSYSGGSYEQYF

d_call: .
clone_size: .
v_call: TRBV4-3
j_call: TRBJ1-4
cdr3_nt: TGCGCCAGCAGCCAAGGGTGGGAACAAGGAAAACTGTTTTTT
cdr3_aa: CASSQGWEQGKLFF

d_call: TRBD1
clone_size: few
v_call: TRBV2
j_call: TRBJ2-2
cdr3_nt: TGTGCCAGCAGTCCGGGACAGGGGGCCGCCGGGGAGCTGTTTTTT
cdr3_aa: CASSPGQGAAGELFF

d_call: TRBD1
clone_size: once
v_call: TRBV10-3
j_call: TRBJ2-4
cdr3_nt: TGTGCCATCAGTGAGGACCGGACAGGTGATACTCAGTACTTC
cdr3_aa: CAISEDRTGDTQYF

d_call: .
clone_size: .
v_call: TRBV5-6
j_call: TRBJ1-2
cdr3_nt: TGTGCCAGCAGCCCCGACAGGACTTTCTATGGCTACACCTTC
cdr3_aa: CASSPDRTFYGYTF

d_call: .
clone_size: .
v_call: TRBV2
j_call: TRBJ1-1
cdr3_nt: TGTGCCAGCAGTCGGGTTGGGCCTGCTACTGAAGCTTTCTTT
cdr3_aa: CASSRVGPATEAFF

d_call: .
clone_size: .
v_call: TRBV3-1
j_call: TRBJ2-1
cdr3_nt: TGTGCCAGCAGCCAAGTCCTGCCAAATGAGCAGCTCTTC
cdr3_aa: CASSQVLPNEQLF

d_call: .
clone_size: .
v_call: TRBV23-1
j_call: TRBJ1-1
cdr3_nt: TGCGCCAGCAGTCAATCGGGGCAGTTCACTGAAGTTTTCTTT
cdr3_aa: CASSQSGQFTEVFF

d_call: TRBD2
clone_size: once
v_call: TRBV13
j_call: TRBJ2-7
cdr3_nt: TGTGCCAGCAGCACAACGGGAGGCGGGAACTACGAGCAGTACTTC
cdr3_aa: CASSTTGGGNYEQYF

d_call: .
clone_size: .
v_call: TRBV7-9
j_call: TRBJ1-3
cdr3_nt: TGTGCCAGCAGTGAGACCGGGACACCGGGAAACACCATATATTTT
cdr3_aa: CASSETGTPGNTIYF

d_call: .
clone_size: once
v_call: TRBV4-1
j_call: TRBJ2-7
cdr3_nt: TGCGCCAGCAGCCAAAGGGGCCCGTACTTC
cdr3_aa: CASSQRGPYF

d_call: .
clone_size: .
v_call: TRBV7-9
j_call: TRBJ1-2
cdr3_nt: TGTGCCAGCAGCTTAGGCACCTATGGCTACACCTTC
cdr3_aa: CASSLGTYGYTF

d_call: .
clone_size: once
v_call: TRBV7-2
j_call: TRBJ2-3
cdr3_nt: TGTGCCAGCAGCTTAGCCTACCCCGGGAGCTCAGATACGCAGTATTTT
cdr3_aa: CASSLAYPGSSDTQYF

d_call: .
clone_size: .
v_call: TRBV12-3/TRBV12-4
j_call: TRBJ2-2
cdr3_nt: TGTGCCAGCAGTTTTCAGGGCAGCGGGGAGCTGTTTTTT
cdr3_aa: CASSFQGSGELFF

d_call: .
clone_size: .
v_call: TRBV25-1
j_call: TRBJ2-2
cdr3_nt: TGTGCCAGCAGTGAATCTAGGGAAACCGGGGAGCTGTTTTTT
cdr3_aa: CASSESRETGELFF

d_call: .
clone_size: .
v_call: TRBV6-2/TRBV6-3
j_call: TRBJ1-5
cdr3_nt: TGTGCCATCGGGCAGTACGACAATCAGCCCCAGCATTTT
cdr3_aa: CAIGQYDNQPQHF

d_call: .
clone_size: .
v_call: TRBV2
j_call: TRBJ2-7
cdr3_nt: TGTGCCAGCGCTCTGAACACCCCGGGCGAGCAGTACTTC
cdr3_aa: CASALNTPGEQYF

d_call: .
clone_size: .
v_call: TRBV6-2/TRBV6-3
j_call: TRBJ2-6
cdr3_nt: TGTGCCAGCAGTTACGAGGTCCTCTCTGGGGCCAACGTCCTGACTTTC
cdr3_aa: CASSYEVLSGANVLTF

d_call: TRBD2
clone_size: .
v_call: TRBV6-5
j_call: TRBJ2-7
cdr3_nt: TGTGCCAGCAGGGGACTAGCGATCGAGCAGTACTTC
cdr3_aa: CASRGLAIEQYF

d_call: .
clone_size: once
v_call: TRBV7-2
j_call: TRBJ2-5
cdr3_nt: TGTGCCAGCAGCTGGAACGCGGCAGGGCACCCCGACCAGTACTTC
cdr3_aa: CASSWNAAGHPDQYF

d_call: TRBD2
clone_size: .
v_call: TRBV7-9
j_call: TRBJ2-7
cdr3_nt: TGTGCCAGCAGCCCTACCGGGACTAGCTCCTACGAGCAGTACTTC
cdr3_aa: CASSPTGTSSYEQYF

d_call: .
clone_size: .
v_call: TRBV19
j_call: TRBJ2-2
cdr3_nt: TGTGCCAGTAGTATATTACCTGTGAGAACCGGGGAGCTGTTTTTT
cdr3_aa: CASSILPVRTGELFF

d_call: .
clone_size: .
v_call: TRBV7-8
j_call: TRBJ2-5
cdr3_nt: TGTGCCAGCAGCTCCTCCCCGTTTAATCAAGAGACCCAGTACTTC
cdr3_aa: CASSSSPFNQETQYF

d_call: .
clone_size: .
v_call: TRBV20-1
j_call: TRBJ2-1
cdr3_nt: TGCAGTGCCGCTTTAGCGGAAAGCTCCTACAATGAGCAGTTCTTC
cdr3_aa: CSAALAESSYNEQFF

d_call: .
clone_size: .
v_call: TRBV14
j_call: TRBJ2-1
cdr3_nt: TGTGCCAGCAGCCCCCCGGGACTCCTATTCGACAATGAGCAGTTCTTC
cdr3_aa: CASSPPGLLFDNEQFF

d_call: .
clone_size: .
v_call: TRBV11-2
j_call: TRBJ2-5
cdr3_nt: TGTGCCAGCAGCTTAGTGCAGGACCAAGAGACCCAGTACTTC
cdr3_aa: CASSLVQDQETQYF

d_call: .
clone_size: .
v_call: TRBV11-2
j_call: TRBJ2-5
cdr3_nt: TGTGCCAGCAGCTTAACCGGGGCAGCACAAGAGACCCAGTACTTC
cdr3_aa: CASSLTGAAQETQYF